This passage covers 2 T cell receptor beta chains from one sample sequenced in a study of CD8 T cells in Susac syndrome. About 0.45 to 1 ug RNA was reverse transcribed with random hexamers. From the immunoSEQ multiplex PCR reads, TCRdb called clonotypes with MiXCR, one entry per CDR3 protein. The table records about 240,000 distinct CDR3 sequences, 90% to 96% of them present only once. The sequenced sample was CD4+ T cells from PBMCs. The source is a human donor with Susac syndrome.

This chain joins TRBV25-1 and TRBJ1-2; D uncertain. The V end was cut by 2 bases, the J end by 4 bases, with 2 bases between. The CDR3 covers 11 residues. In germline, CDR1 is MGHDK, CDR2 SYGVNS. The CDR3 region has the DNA TGTGCCAGCAGTGAACTCTATGGCTACACCTTC. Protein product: CASSELYGYTF.

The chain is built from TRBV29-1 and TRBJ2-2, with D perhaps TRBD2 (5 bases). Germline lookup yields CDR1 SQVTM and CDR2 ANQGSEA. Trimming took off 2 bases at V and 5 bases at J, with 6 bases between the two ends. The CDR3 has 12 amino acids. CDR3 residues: CSVEPGTGELFF. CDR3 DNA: TGCAGCGTTGAACCGGGGACCGGGGAGCTGTTTTTT.